Listed below are T cell receptor beta chains from one sample, sequenced in a study of T cells after posttransplantation cyclophosphamide. The assay was immunoSEQ multiplex PCR, and TCRdb's table has in-frame clones only and misses some. The repertoire holds just over 65,000 clones, with 90% to 95% as singletons. The sample consisted of PBMCs. These receptors all stem from a woman in her twenties or thirties in good health and a related stem cell transplant donor. Each CDR3 is given with its conserved first and last residue. Each record gives: clone size, V gene, D gene, J gene, CDR3 protein, CDR3 DNA. A D gene is named only where the DNA matches it firmly. The size of a clone is reported for some rows only, either as once, few or many, or as a class for expanded clones.

.	TRBV4-2	.	TRBJ1-4	CASSQEIRGGNEKLFF	TGTGCCAGCAGCCAAGAAATACGGGGTGGAAATGAAAAACTGTTTTTT
.	TRBV13	TRBD1	TRBJ2-2	CASSLTDRVNTGELFF	TGTGCCAGCAGCTTAACCGACAGGGTGAACACCGGGGAGCTGTTTTTT
.	TRBV11-3	.	TRBJ1-6	CASSLGMGSPLHF	TGTGCCAGCAGCTTGGGTATGGGTTCACCCCTCCACTTT
.	TRBV7-2	TRBD2	TRBJ2-7	CASSLSGGRYEQYF	TGTGCCAGCAGCTTGAGCGGGGGGAGGTACGAGCAGTACTTC
.	TRBV30	.	TRBJ2-5	CAWSRGRTQGVGKTQYF	TGTGCCTGGAGTCGGGGGCGAACCCAGGGGGTGGGAAAGACCCAGTACTTC
.	TRBV29-1	TRBD2	TRBJ2-7	CSVVRLTSGGVEQYF	TGCAGCGTTGTCCGATTGACTAGCGGGGGGGTTGAGCAGTACTTC
.	TRBV7-9	.	TRBJ2-1	CASSLGGLASEQFF	TGTGCCAGCAGCTTAGGGGGCCTGGCCAGTGAGCAGTTCTTC
.	TRBV10-3	.	TRBJ2-1	CAISEGPRTYNEQFF	TGTGCCATCAGTGAGGGCCCGAGGACCTACAATGAGCAGTTCTTC
.	TRBV14	.	TRBJ2-7	CASSFTRRGVEQYF	TGTGCCAGCAGTTTCACCCGGCGAGGGGTCGAGCAGTACTTC
.	TRBV7-8	TRBD1	TRBJ1-6	CASSLRDRGGPLHF	TGTGCCAGCAGCTTACGGGACAGGGGTGGTCCCCTCCACTTT
few	TRBV5-4	.	TRBJ1-2	CASSLAEDSYGYTF	TGTGCCAGCAGCTTGGCCGAGGATAGCTATGGCTACACCTTC
once	TRBV4-3	TRBD1	TRBJ2-7	CASSQVQGVMVGEQYF	TGCGCCAGCAGCCAAGTACAGGGGGTAATGGTTGGCGAGCAGTACTTC
.	TRBV6-6	TRBD1	TRBJ1-2	CASSYSAGQRDGYTF	TGTGCCAGCAGTTACTCGGCGGGACAGAGAGATGGCTACACCTTC
once	TRBV29-1	TRBD1	TRBJ2-1	CSVVGQGRLVEQFF	TGCAGCGTTGTAGGACAGGGGAGGTTAGTTGAGCAGTTCTTC
.	TRBV11-3	.	TRBJ2-7	CASSAGLESEQYF	TGTGCCAGCAGCGCCGGACTGGAAAGCGAGCAGTACTTC
.	TRBV5-4	.	TRBJ2-2	CASSFIAGELFF	TGTGCCAGCAGCTTTATTGCCGGGGAGCTGTTTTTT
.	TRBV19	.	TRBJ1-5	CASSTQRASHSNQPQHF	TGTGCCAGTAGTACCCAAAGGGCCTCACATAGCAATCAGCCCCAGCATTTT
.	TRBV13	TRBD1	TRBJ1-5	CASSLGRGSGGFQPQHF	TGTGCCAGCAGCTTAGGAAGGGGGTCAGGGGGCTTTCAGCCCCAGCATTTT
.	TRBV25-1	.	TRBJ1-1	CASSEGPANTEAFF	TGTGCCAGCAGTGAAGGCCCGGCGAACACTGAAGCTTTCTTT
.	TRBV2	TRBD2	TRBJ2-3	CASSGGAAGGTDTQYF	TGTGCCAGCAGTGGGGGTGCAGCGGGGGGCACAGATACGCAGTATTTT
.	TRBV5-6	.	TRBJ1-1	CASSFDSSNTEAFF	TGTGCCAGCAGCTTTGACAGCTCAAACACTGAAGCTTTCTTT
.	TRBV4-3	.	TRBJ2-4	CASSQAGWDIQYF	TGCGCCAGCAGCCAGGCCGGGTGGGACATTCAGTACTTC
.	TRBV10-3	.	TRBJ2-3	CAISGSAGSSTDTQYF	TGTGCCATCAGTGGGTCAGCGGGTTCTAGCACAGATACGCAGTATTTT
.	TRBV19	.	TRBJ1-6	CASRAGTNSPLHF	TGTGCCAGTCGGGCAGGGACGAATTCACCCCTCCACTTT
once	TRBV19	.	TRBJ1-4	CASTRGGEKLFF	TGTGCCAGTACCCGGGGAGGTGAAAAACTGTTTTTT
few	TRBV6-6	.	TRBJ1-6	CASGITLDSPLHF	TGTGCCAGCGGAATTACCTTGGATTCACCCCTCCACTTT
.	TRBV19	TRBD1	TRBJ2-1	CASSNRGLSYNEQFF	TGTGCCAGTAGTAACAGGGGGCTTTCCTACAATGAGCAGTTCTTC
.	TRBV4-1	TRBD1	TRBJ1-5	CASSHPGRGQGASWDHQPQHF	TGCGCCAGCAGCCACCCCGGTCGGGGACAGGGGGCATCATGGGACCATCAGCCCCAGCATTTT
.	TRBV7-8	.	TRBJ1-2	CASSLSLGGADYGYTF	TGTGCCAGCAGCTTAAGTTTGGGGGGCGCTGACTATGGCTACACCTTC
.	TRBV9	.	TRBJ1-2	CASSSRGEGVLTGYTF	TGTGCCAGCAGCTCGCGCGGGGAGGGAGTCCTTACTGGCTACACCTTC
once	TRBV6-6	TRBD1	TRBJ2-3	CASSPGDRPLDTQYF	TGTGCCAGCTCCCCCGGGGACAGGCCGCTGGATACGCAGTATTTT
.	TRBV18	TRBD1	TRBJ1-1	CASSPRTGVNTEAFF	TGTGCCAGCTCACCACGTACAGGGGTGAACACTGAAGCTTTCTTT